Listed here are 14 T cell receptor beta chains from one sample, sequenced in a study of blood T cell repertoires in COVID-19. Assay: immunoSEQ multiplex PCR; the TCRdb copy retains only in-frame clones and omits some. The table records about 670,000 clones, 80% to 90% of them present only once. Sequenced material: peripheral blood. The source of these receptors is a woman between 18 and 30 years old with acute or convalescent COVID-19.

The V and J genes are TRBV19 and TRBJ2-7, with unresolved D. Per germline, CDR1 LNHDA and CDR2 SQIVND (reference sequence). V lost 1 base, J lost 1 base, and 14 bases lay in between. The CDR3 is 16 amino acids. In DNA, the CDR3 is TGTGCCAGTAGTATAGTTTTCGGGTTAGATTCCTACGAGCAGTACTTC. Translated: CASSIVFGLDSYEQYF. Full variable domain (outside the CDR3, taken from reference TRBV19 and TRBJ2-7): DGGITQSPKYLFRKEGQNVTLSCEQNLNHDAMYWYRQDPGQGLRLIYYSQIVNDFQKGDIAEGYSVSREKKESFPLTVTSAQKNPTAFYLCASSIVFGLDSYEQYFGPGTRLTVT.

The chain joins TRBV6-6 to TRBJ2-1, with 9 bases lining up with TRBD1. With V trimmed by 8 bases and J by 4 bases, 12 bases remained unmatched. Germline V gene data show CDR1 as MNHNY and CDR2 as SVGAGI (reference sequence). The length of the CDR3 is 16 residues. The CDR3 region has the DNA TGTGCCAGCTCCTTCAAGCCGACAGGGGGATACAATGAGCAGTTCTTC. It yields the protein CASSFKPTGGYNEQFF.

The chain joins TRBV3-1 (or the pseudogene TRBV3-2) to TRBJ1-5; TRBD1 might be the D (6 bases). The CDR3 has 16 residues. Trimming removed 0 bases from V and 2 bases from J, with 11 bases in between. CDR1 is LGHDT, CDR2 YNNKEL, per germline (reference sequence). CDR3 region: CASSQEGTRGNQPQHF. The CDR3 region has the DNA TGTGCCAGCAGCCAAGAAGGGACAAGGGGCAATCAGCCCCAGCATTTT.

The chain links TRBV5-6 to TRBJ1-2; D uncertain. Per the germline V gene, CDR1 is SGHDT and CDR2 is YYEEEE. There are 14 residues in the CDR3. Trimming pared 0 bases from V and 3 bases from J, leaving 9 bases between. The DNA of the CDR3 is TGTGCCAGCAGCTTGGCCGGGGATCACTATGGCTACACCTTC. Translated, it gives CASSLAGDHYGYTF.

This chain connects TRBV7-8 to TRBJ2-7; D gene ambiguous. This CDR3 is 13 amino acids long. From germline, CDR1 is SGHVS and CDR2 FQNEAQ. V lost 2 bases and J lost 6, with 11 bases in between. The CDR3 protein is CASSLLSTAEQYF. The CDR3 DNA is TGTGCCAGCAGCTTACTTAGCACGGCCGAGCAGTACTTC.

J is TRBJ1-6 and V is TRBV30, with D uncertain. This CDR3 has 13 residues. Germline values: CDR1 GTSNPN, CDR2 SVGIG (reference sequence). Trimming left V 2 bases short and J 8 bases short, with 10 bases between. In DNA form, the CDR3 reads TGTGCCTGGAGTTCGGACTTTTATTCACCCCTCCACTTT. It is translated as CAWSSDFYSPLHF.

The chain is built from TRBV18 and TRBJ1-6; maybe TRBD1 (6 bases). The CDR3 runs 16 residues. V lost 5 bases to trimming and J lost 7 bases, with 18 bases between them. Germline V lookup: CDR1 KGHSH, CDR2 LQKENI. The CDR3 protein is CASSAYRAQGNSPLHF. For the CDR3, the DNA is TGTGCCAGCTCAGCTTATCGGGCACAGGGAAATTCACCCCTCCACTTT.

The chain combines TRBV6-5 with TRBJ1-2, with TRBD1 matching over 7 bases. V lost 2 bases to trimming and J lost 4 bases; unmatched junction nucleotides: 4. CDR3 length equals 14 residues. Germline loops: CDR1 MNHEY, CDR2 SVGAGI. Written as DNA, the CDR3 is TGTGCCAGCAGTTACACAGGGGAGGCCTATGGCTACACCTTC. Its protein is CASSYTGEAYGYTF.

The rearrangement links TRBV5-1 to TRBJ2-7; 7 bases agree with TRBD2. The CDR3 contains 16 residues. CDR1 is SGHRS, CDR2 YFSETQ, per germline. Unmatched junction bases numbered 14, after V lost 7 bases and J lost 1 base. This CDR3 reads CASRPSGEGLSYEQYF. In nucleotides, the CDR3 is TGCGCCAGCCGACCGAGTGGGGAGGGACTTTCCTACGAGCAGTACTTC.

V gene TRBV6-2 or TRBV6-3 combines with J gene TRBJ1-5; D gene ambiguous. This CDR3 has 12 residues. Germline CDR1 and CDR2: MNHEY and SVGEGT. Between the trimmed V and J ends, which lost 5 bases and 4 bases, there was a span of 6 bases. This CDR3 is CASSELNQPQHF. DNA for the CDR3: TGTGCCAGCAGTGAGTTAAATCAGCCCCAGCATTTT.

The CDR3 reads CASSGGLNYGYTF. In DNA form, the CDR3 reads TGTGCCAGCAGCGGGGGACTTAACTATGGCTACACCTTC. The chain is built from TRBV5-4 and TRBJ1-2, with D tentatively TRBD1 (5 bases). Looked up from germline, CDR1 is SGHNT and CDR2 is YYREEE (reference sequence). CDR3 size: 13 residues. The V gene lost 4 bases and the J gene lost 1 base, with 8 bases spanning the gap.

The chain combines TRBV14 with TRBJ1-2, with 9 positions matching TRBD1. The CDR3 extends over 15 amino acids. Looked up from germline, CDR1 is SGHDN and CDR2 is FVKESK. V was clipped by 4 bases and J by 5 bases; unmatched bases: 8. In DNA form, the CDR3 reads TGTGCCAGCAGCCCGACAGGGGGAGTTCCATATGGCTACACCTTC. This translates into CASSPTGGVPYGYTF.

The chain recombines TRBV6-5 with TRBJ1-5; D call uncertain. Between the trimmed V and J ends, which lost 7 bases and 2 bases, there was a span of 6 bases. The CDR3 covers 12 residues. Germline lookup yields CDR1 MNHEY and CDR2 SVGAGI. CDR3 sequence: CASKSGNQPQHF. DNA for the CDR3: TGTGCCAGCAAGTCAGGCAATCAGCCCCAGCATTTT.

For the CDR3, the DNA is TGTGCCAGCAGCTTGAAGTCGGGCAGGGTAATCGCGAACACCGGGGAGCTGTTTTTT. Translating gives CASSLKSGRVIANTGELFF. The chain links TRBV7-9 to TRBJ2-2; tentatively, D is TRBD1 (5 bases). Germline CDR1 and CDR2: SEHNR and FQNEAQ (reference sequence). Trimming took 3 bases from V and 0 from J, leaving 20 bases between them. There are 19 residues in the CDR3.